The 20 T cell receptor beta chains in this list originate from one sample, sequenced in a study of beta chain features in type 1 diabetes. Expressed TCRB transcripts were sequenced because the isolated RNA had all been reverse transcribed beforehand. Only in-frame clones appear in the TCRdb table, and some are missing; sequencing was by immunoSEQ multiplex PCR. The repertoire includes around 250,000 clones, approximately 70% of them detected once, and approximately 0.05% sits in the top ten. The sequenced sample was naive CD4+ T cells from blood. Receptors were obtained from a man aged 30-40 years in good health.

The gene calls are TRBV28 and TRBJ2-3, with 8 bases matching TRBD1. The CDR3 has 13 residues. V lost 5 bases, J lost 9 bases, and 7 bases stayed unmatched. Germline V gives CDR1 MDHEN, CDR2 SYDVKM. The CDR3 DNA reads TGTGCCAGCAGTCTCCGACAGGGGCAAACGCAGTATTTT. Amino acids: CASSLRQGQTQYF.

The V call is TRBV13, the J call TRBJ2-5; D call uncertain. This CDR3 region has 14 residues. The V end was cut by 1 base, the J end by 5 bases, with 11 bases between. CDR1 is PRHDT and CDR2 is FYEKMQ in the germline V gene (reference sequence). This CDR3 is CASSLVASPETQYF. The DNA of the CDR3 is TGTGCCAGCAGCTTAGTGGCTTCTCCGGAGACCCAGTACTTC.

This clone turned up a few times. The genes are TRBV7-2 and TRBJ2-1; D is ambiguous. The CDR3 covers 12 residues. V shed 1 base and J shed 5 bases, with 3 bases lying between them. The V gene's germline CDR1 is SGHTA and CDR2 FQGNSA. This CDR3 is CASSLGNNEQFF. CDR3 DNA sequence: TGTGCCAGCAGCTTAGGCAACAATGAGCAGTTCTTC.

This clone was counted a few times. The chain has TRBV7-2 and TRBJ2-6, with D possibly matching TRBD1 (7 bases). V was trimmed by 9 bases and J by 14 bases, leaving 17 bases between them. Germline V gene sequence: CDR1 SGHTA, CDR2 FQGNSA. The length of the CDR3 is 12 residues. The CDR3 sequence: CARRGRQGLLTF. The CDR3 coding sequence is TGTGCCAGACGGGGGAGACAGGGCCTCCTGACTTTC.

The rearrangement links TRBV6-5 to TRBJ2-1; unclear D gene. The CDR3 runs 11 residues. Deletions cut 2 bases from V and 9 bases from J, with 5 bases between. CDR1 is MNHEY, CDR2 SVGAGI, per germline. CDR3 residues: CASSYRAEQFF. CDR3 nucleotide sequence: TGTGCCAGCAGTTACAGAGCTGAGCAGTTCTTC.

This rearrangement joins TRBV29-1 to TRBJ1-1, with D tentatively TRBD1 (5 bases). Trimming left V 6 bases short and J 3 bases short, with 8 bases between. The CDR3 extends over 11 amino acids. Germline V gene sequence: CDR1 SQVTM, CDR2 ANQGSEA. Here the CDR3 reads CSVGTDTEAFF. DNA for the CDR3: TGCAGCGTGGGGACGGACACTGAAGCTTTCTTT. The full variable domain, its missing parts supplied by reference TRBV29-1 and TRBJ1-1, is SAVISQKPSRDICQRGTSLTIQCQVDSQVTMMFWYRQQPGQSLTLIATANQGSEATYESGFVIDKFPISRPNLTFSTLTVSNMSPEDSSIYLCSVGTDTEAFFGQGTRLTVV.

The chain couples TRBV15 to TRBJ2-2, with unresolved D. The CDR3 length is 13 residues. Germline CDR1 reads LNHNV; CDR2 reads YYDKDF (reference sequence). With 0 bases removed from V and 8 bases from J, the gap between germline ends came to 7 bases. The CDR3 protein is CATSRDFGGELFF. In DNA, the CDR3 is TGTGCCACCAGCAGAGATTTTGGGGGGGAGCTGTTTTTT.

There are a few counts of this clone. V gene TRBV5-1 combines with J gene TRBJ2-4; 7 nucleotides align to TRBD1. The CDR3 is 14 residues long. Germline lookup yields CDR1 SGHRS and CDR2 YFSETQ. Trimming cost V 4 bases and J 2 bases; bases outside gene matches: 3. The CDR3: CASSRTGSKNIQYF. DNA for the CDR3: TGCGCCAGCAGCAGGACAGGATCCAAAAACATTCAGTACTTC. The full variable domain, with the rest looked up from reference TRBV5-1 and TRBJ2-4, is KAGVTQTPRYLIKTRGQQVTLSCSPISGHRSVSWYQQTPGQGLQFLFEYFSETQRNKGNFPGRFSGRQFSNSRSEMNVSTLELGDSALYLCASSRTGSKNIQYFGAGTRLSVL.

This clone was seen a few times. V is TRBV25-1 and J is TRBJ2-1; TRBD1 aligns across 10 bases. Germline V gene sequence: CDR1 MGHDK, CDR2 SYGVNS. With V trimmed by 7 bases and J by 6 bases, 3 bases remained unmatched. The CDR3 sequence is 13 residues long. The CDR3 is CASTGQGSNEQFF. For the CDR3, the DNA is TGTGCCAGCACGGGACAGGGGAGCAATGAGCAGTTCTTC.

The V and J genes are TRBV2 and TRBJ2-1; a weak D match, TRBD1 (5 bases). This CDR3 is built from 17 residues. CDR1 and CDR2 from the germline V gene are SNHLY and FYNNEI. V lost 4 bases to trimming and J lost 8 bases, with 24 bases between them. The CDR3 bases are TGTGCCAGCAGTGGATTGTCCTGGGCATTGGGGCAGGATGAGCAGTTCTTC. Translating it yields CASSGLSWALGQDEQFF.

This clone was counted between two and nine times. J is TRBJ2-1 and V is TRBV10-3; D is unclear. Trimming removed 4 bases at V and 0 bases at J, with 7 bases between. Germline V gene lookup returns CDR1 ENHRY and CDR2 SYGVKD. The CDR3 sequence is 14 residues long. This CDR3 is CAISGQSSYNEQFF. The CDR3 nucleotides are TGTGCCATCAGTGGGCAGAGCTCCTACAATGAGCAGTTCTTC.

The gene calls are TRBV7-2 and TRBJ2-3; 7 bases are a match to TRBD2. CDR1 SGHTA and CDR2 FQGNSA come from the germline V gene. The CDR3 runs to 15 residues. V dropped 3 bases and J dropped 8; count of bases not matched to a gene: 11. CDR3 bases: TGTGCCAGCAGCTTCGGCGGGAGCGGGAAGGGTACGCAGTATTTT. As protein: CASSFGGSGKGTQYF.

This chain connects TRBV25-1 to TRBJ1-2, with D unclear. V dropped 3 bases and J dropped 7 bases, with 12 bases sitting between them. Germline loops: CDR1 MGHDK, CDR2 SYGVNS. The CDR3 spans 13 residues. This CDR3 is CASSDWATGGYTF. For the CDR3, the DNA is TGTGCCAGCAGTGATTGGGCGACGGGTGGCTACACCTTC.

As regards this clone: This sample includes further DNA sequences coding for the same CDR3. The CDR3 coding sequence is TGTGCCAGCAGCTTAGGGGGGTCTCAAGAGACCCAGTACTTC. As protein: CASSLGGSQETQYF. The chain carries TRBV7-2 and TRBJ2-5; either TRBD1 or TRBD2 may supply D (5 bases each). V lost 1 base, J lost 2 bases, and 8 bases lay in between. From germline, CDR1 is SGHTA and CDR2 FQGNSA. This CDR3 region has 14 residues.

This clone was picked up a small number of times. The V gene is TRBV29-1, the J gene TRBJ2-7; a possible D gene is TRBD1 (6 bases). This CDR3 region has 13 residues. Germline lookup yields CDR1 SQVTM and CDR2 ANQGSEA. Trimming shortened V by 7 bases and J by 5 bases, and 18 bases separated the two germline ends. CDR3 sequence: CSALTGYADEQYF. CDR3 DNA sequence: TGCAGCGCCCTGACAGGTTATGCTGACGAGCAGTACTTC.

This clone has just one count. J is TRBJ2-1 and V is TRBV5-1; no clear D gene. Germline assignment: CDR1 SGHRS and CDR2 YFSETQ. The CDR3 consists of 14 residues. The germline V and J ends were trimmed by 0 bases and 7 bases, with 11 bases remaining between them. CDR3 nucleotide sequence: TGCGCCAGCAGCTTGGAATCCTGGGTTAATGAGCAGTTCTTC. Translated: CASSLESWVNEQFF.

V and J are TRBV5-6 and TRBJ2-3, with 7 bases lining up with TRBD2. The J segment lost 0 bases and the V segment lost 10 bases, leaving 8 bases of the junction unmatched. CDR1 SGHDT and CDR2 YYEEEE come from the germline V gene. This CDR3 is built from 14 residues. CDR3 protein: CACTERGSTDTQYF. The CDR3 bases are TGTGCCTGTACAGAGCGGGGTAGCACAGATACGCAGTATTTT.

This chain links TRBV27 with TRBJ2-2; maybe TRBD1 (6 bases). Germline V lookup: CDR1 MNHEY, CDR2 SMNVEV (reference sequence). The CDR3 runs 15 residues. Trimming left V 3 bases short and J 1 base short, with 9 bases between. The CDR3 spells CASSFSTGNTGELFF. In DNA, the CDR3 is TGTGCCAGCAGTTTCTCGACAGGGAACACCGGGGAGCTGTTTTTT.

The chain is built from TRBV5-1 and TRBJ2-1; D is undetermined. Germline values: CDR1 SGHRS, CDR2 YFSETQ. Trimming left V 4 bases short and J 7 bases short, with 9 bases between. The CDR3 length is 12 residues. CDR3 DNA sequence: TGCGCCAGCAGCGACACCGGGAATGAGCAGTTCTTC. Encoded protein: CASSDTGNEQFF.

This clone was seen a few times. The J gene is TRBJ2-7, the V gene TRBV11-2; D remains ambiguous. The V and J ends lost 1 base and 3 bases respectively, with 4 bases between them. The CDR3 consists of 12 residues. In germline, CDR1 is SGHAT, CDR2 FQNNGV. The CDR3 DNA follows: TGTGCCAGCAGCTTAGCCCTCTACGAGCAGTACTTC. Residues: CASSLALYEQYF.